This is a list of T cell receptor beta chains from one sample in a study of blood T cell repertoires in COVID-19. Produced via immunoSEQ multiplex PCR; TCRdb's table is partial and in-frame only. The sample consists of 140,000 or so clones, about four fifths of them appearing once. The specimen sequenced was peripheral blood. Receptors were obtained from a man aged 25 to 40 with COVID-19, enrolled during active disease. The CDR3 runs from the conserved cysteine through the conserved F or W. The order of the fields is clone size, V gene, J gene, D gene, CDR3 DNA, CDR3 protein. The D gene is left open where the match is weak. Expanded clones get a size class; other rows say once, few or many, or leave the size out.

NA	TRBV6-1	TRBJ1-3	NA	TGTGCCAGCAGTGAAGCTGGCAGTCTCTCTGGAAACACCATATATTTT	CASSEAGSLSGNTIYF
NA	TRBV11-2	TRBJ2-1	TRBD2	TGTGCCAGCAGCTTGAAAGGGACTAGCGGGTTTAGTGAGCAGTTCTTC	CASSLKGTSGFSEQFF
few	TRBV11-1	TRBJ2-5	TRBD2	TGTGCCAGCAGCTTAGTCGGCTCGGGAGGTGGTGAGACCCAGTACTTC	CASSLVGSGGGETQYF
NA	TRBV28	TRBJ1-1	NA	TGTGCCAGCAGCCTACTAAATTTGAACACTGAAGCTTTCTTT	CASSLLNLNTEAFF
once	TRBV24-1	TRBJ2-1	NA	TGTGCCACCAGTGAGGCTCCCTTGGGAGCCTACAATGAGCAGTTCTTC	CATSEAPLGAYNEQFF
NA	TRBV10-1	TRBJ2-7	NA	TGCGCCAGCAGCGACAGTCGCTACGAGCAGTACTTC	CASSDSRYEQYF
NA	TRBV6-5	TRBJ1-5	NA	TGTGCCAGCAGTTACGACAGGTCCACGAATCAGCCCCAGCATTTT	CASSYDRSTNQPQHF
NA	TRBV29-1	TRBJ1-2	NA	TGCAGCGCTATTGAAGGGGAAAGACACTATGGCTACACCTTC	CSAIEGERHYGYTF
NA	TRBV11-3	TRBJ2-7	TRBD2	TGTGCCAGCAGCCGGGGGGGGAGCGGGAAATCCTACGAGCAGTACTTC	CASSRGGSGKSYEQYF
many	TRBV7-3	TRBJ1-6	TRBD1	TGTGCCAGCAGCTGCCCCGGGACAGGGGCTTCACCCCTCCACTTT	CASSCPGTGASPLHF
NA	TRBV13	TRBJ1-3	TRBD1	TGTGCCAGCAGCTCTCCGGGACAGGGGCCAGGAAACACCATATATTTT	CASSSPGQGPGNTIYF
NA	TRBV19	TRBJ2-4	NA	TGTGCCAGTTGGGGAGGCTTGACCAAAAACATTCAGTACTTC	CASWGGLTKNIQYF
once	TRBV5-1	TRBJ2-5	TRBD2	TGCGCCAGCAGCTTGGGATATGGCATTAGCGGGAGGGAGACCCAGTACTTC	CASSLGYGISGRETQYF
NA	TRBV19	TRBJ2-2	NA	TGTGCCAGTCGCAACTCCGAGGAGCTGTTTTTT	CASRNSEELFF
NA	TRBV7-8	TRBJ2-1	TRBD2	TGTGCCAGCAGCCACCGACTAGCGGGAGTGAGTGAGCAGTTCTTC	CASSHRLAGVSEQFF
NA	TRBV4-1	TRBJ1-2	NA	TGCGCCAGCAGCCAAACTACCGGGAACTATGGCTACACCTTC	CASSQTTGNYGYTF
NA	TRBV7-3	TRBJ2-3	TRBD2	TGTGCCAGCAGCACTCTAGCGGCCACAGATACGCAGTATTTT	CASSTLAATDTQYF
few	TRBV3-1/TRBV3-2	TRBJ1-2	NA	TGTGCCAGCAGCCCCCACTACGTGGATGGCTACACCTTC	CASSPHYVDGYTF
NA	TRBV19	TRBJ2-1	TRBD2	TGTGCCAGTAGTACCCTAGCGGGAGGCTACAATGAGCAGTTCTTC	CASSTLAGGYNEQFF
NA	TRBV25-1	TRBJ1-6	NA	TGTGCCAGCAGTGACTCGACGGGAAGGTCACCCCTCCACTTT	CASSDSTGRSPLHF
NA	TRBV10-2	TRBJ2-7	NA	TGCGCCAGCAGTGATAGCGAGCAGTACTTC	CASSDSEQYF
few	TRBV6-6	TRBJ2-3	NA	TGTGCCAGCAGTTACTCCATTGGAGGAGGAGATACGCAGTATTTT	CASSYSIGGGDTQYF
NA	TRBV7-2	TRBJ1-3	NA	TGTGCCAGCAGCATAACAGCAACCTCTGGAAACACCATATATTTT	CASSITATSGNTIYF
NA	TRBV24-1	TRBJ2-1	TRBD2	TGTGCCACCAGTGATCCTCGGACTAGCGGTCTTGAGCAGTTCTTC	CATSDPRTSGLEQFF
NA	TRBV19	TRBJ1-1	NA	TGTGCCAGTAGGGGGAGGGGAGTGAACACTGAAGCTTTCTTT	CASRGRGVNTEAFF
NA	TRBV30	TRBJ1-1	TRBD1	TGTGCCTGGAGGCTCCAGGGGGCTGGCGCTGAAGCTTTCTTT	CAWRLQGAGAEAFF
NA	TRBV10-3	TRBJ1-1	NA	TGTGCCATCAGCCCCTCAGATGACACTGAAGCTTTCTTT	CAISPSDDTEAFF
NA	TRBV9	TRBJ2-7	NA	TGTGCCAGCAGCGTAGGAGGGAGGTTGGCCTACGAGCAGTACTTC	CASSVGGRLAYEQYF
NA	TRBV19	TRBJ1-5	TRBD1	TGTGCCAGTAGTATTCTCCCGGGACAGGGAGTACAGCCCCAGCATTTT	CASSILPGQGVQPQHF
NA	TRBV11-2	TRBJ2-5	NA	TGTGCCAGCAGCTTAGATGGGACTCGCCAAGAGACCCAGTACTTC	CASSLDGTRQETQYF
NA	TRBV28	TRBJ2-4	NA	TGTGCCAGCAGTTTATTGGGGAGGATCGGCAAAAACATTCAGTACTTC	CASSLLGRIGKNIQYF
NA	TRBV12-3/TRBV12-4	TRBJ2-5	TRBD2	TGTGCCAGCAGGGGCGGGGGGCGGGAGACCCAGTACTTC	CASRGGGRETQYF
NA	TRBV6-4	TRBJ2-3	TRBD2	TGTGCCAGCAGTCGACTAGCGGGAGATAGGGCAGATACGCAGTATTTT	CASSRLAGDRADTQYF
once	TRBV28	TRBJ2-7	TRBD1	TGTGCCAGCAGTCGCCGGGACAGCCACTACGAGCAGTACTTC	CASSRRDSHYEQYF
once	TRBV9	TRBJ2-1	TRBD2	TGTGCCAGCAGCGTAGCTACGGGGACTAGCGGCCAAGATGAGCAGTTCTTC	CASSVATGTSGQDEQFF
NA	TRBV28	TRBJ2-3	NA	TGTGCCAGCAGCCCCAGTAATACAGATACGCAGTATTTT	CASSPSNTDTQYF
NA	TRBV28	TRBJ1-2	TRBD1	TGTGCCAGCAGTCCCGGGCAGGGGGTGGGTGGCTACACCTTC	CASSPGQGVGGYTF